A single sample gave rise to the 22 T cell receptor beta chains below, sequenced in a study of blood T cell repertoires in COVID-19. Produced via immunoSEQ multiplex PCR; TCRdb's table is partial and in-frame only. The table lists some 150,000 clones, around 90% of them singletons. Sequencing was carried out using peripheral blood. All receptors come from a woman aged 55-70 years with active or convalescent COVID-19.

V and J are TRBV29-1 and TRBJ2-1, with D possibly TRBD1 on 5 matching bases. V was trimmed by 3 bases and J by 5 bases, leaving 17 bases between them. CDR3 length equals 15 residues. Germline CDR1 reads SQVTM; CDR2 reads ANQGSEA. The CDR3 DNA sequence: TGCAGCGTTGAGTGGGTGCAGGGTCTCGACAATGAGCAGTTCTTC. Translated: CSVEWVQGLDNEQFF.

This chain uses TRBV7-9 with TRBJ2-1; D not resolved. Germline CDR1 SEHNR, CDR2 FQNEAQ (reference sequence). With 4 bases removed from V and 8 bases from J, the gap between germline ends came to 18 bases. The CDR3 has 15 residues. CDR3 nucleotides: TGTGCCAGCAGCTACCGCGGCAGTATTAGTGATGAGCAGTTCTTC. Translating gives CASSYRGSISDEQFF.

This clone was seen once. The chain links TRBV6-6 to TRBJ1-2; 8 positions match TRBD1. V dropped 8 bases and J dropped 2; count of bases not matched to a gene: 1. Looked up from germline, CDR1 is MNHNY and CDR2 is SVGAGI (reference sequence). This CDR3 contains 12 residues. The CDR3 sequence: CASWTGNYGYTF. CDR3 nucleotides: TGTGCCAGCTGGACAGGGAACTATGGCTACACCTTC.

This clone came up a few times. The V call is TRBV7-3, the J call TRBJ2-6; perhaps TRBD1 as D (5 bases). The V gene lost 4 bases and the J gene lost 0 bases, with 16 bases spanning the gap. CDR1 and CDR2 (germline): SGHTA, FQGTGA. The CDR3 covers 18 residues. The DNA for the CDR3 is TGTGCCAGCAGCTCGACGTCGACAGTCTTCTCTGGGGCCAACGTCCTGACTTTC. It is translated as CASSSTSTVFSGANVLTF.

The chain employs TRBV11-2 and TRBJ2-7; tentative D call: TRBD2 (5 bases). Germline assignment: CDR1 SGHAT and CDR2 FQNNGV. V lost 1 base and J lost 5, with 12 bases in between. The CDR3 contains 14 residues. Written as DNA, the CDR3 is TGTGCCAGCAGCTTAGTCCGGGGTACCAACGAGCAGTACTTC. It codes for CASSLVRGTNEQYF.

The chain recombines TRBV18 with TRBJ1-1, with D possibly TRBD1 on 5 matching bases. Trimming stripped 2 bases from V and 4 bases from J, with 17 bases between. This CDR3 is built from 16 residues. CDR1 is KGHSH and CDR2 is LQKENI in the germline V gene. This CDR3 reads CASSPGTASEGTEAFF. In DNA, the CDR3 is TGTGCCAGCTCACCAGGGACCGCCTCGGAGGGCACTGAAGCTTTCTTT.

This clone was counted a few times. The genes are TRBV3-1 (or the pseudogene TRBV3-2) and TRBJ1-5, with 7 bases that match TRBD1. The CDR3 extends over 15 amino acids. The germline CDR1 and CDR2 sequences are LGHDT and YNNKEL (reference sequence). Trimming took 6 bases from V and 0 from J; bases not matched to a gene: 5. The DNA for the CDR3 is TGTGCCAGCAGTGCCGGGACAGATAGCAATCAGCCCCAGCATTTT. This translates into CASSAGTDSNQPQHF.

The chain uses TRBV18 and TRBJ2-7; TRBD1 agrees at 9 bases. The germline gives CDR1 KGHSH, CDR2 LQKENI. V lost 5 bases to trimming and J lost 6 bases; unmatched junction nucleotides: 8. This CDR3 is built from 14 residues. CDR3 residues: CASSSRQGDGEQYF. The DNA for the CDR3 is TGTGCCAGCTCATCTCGACAGGGGGACGGCGAGCAGTACTTC.

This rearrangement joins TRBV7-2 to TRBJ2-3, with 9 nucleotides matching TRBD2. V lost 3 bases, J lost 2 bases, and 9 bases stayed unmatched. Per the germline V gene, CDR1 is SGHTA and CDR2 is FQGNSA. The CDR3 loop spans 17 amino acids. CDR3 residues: CASSLGLAGDLTDTQYF. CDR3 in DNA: TGTGCCAGCAGCTTGGGATTAGCGGGGGACCTCACAGATACGCAGTATTTT.

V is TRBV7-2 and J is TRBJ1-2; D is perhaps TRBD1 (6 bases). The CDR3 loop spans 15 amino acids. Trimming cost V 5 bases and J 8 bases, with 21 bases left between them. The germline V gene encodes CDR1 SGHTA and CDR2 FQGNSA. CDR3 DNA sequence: TGTGCCAGCAGCCCCAGGGGCGCATTTTCGGGAGGCTACACCTTC. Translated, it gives CASSPRGAFSGGYTF.

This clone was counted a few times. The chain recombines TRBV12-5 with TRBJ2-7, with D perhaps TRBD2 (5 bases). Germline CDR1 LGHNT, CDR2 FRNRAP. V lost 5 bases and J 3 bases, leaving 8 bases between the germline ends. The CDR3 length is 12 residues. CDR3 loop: CASGVDFYEQYF. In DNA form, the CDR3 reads TGTGCTAGTGGTGTGGACTTCTACGAGCAGTACTTC.

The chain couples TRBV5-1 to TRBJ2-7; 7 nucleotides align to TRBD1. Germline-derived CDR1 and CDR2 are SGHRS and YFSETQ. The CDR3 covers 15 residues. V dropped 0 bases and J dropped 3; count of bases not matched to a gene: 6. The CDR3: CASSLGWQGDYEQYF. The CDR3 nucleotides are TGCGCCAGCAGCTTGGGATGGCAGGGGGACTACGAGCAGTACTTC.

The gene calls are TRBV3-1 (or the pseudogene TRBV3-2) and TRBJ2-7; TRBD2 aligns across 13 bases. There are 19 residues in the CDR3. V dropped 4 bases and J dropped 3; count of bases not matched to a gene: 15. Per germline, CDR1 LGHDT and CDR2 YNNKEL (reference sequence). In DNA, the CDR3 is TGTGCCAGCAGCCCTGCGGGTTCACTAGCGGGGGGGCGGTTCTACGAGCAGTACTTC. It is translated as CASSPAGSLAGGRFYEQYF.

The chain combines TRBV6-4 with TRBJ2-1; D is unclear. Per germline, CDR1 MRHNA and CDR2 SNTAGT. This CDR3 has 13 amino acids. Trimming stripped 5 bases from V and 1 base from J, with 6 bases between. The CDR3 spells CASSPNSYNEQFF. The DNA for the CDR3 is TGTGCCAGCAGTCCAAATTCCTACAATGAGCAGTTCTTC.

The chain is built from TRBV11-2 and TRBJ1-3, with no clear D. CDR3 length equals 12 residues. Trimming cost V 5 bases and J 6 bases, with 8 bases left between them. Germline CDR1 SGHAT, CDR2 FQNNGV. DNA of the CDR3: TGTGCCAGCAGCCGGTCCCTAAACACCATATATTTT. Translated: CASSRSLNTIYF.

This CDR3 reads CASSPSTGQTAEGYTF. The CDR3 DNA follows: TGTGCCAGCAGCCCGTCGACGGGACAAACGGCGGAAGGCTACACCTTC. J is TRBJ1-2 and V is TRBV7-9, with a weak D call TRBD1 (6 bases). This CDR3 is built from 16 residues. Germline loops: CDR1 SEHNR, CDR2 FQNEAQ (reference sequence). With 5 bases removed from V and 8 bases from J, the gap between germline ends came to 24 bases.

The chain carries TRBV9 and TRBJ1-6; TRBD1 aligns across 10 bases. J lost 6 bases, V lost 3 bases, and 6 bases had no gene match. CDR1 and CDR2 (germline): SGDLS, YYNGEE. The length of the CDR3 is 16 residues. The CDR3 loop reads CASSAGQGPSNSPLHF. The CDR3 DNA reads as TGTGCCAGCAGCGCGGGACAGGGGCCCTCTAATTCACCCCTCCACTTT.

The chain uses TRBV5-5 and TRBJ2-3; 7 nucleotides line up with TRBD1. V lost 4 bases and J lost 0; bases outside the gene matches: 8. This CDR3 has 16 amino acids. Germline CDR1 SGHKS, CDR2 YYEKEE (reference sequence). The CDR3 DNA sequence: TGTGCCAGCAGCCGTCTCGGGACAGCTAGCACAGATACGCAGTATTTT. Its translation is CASSRLGTASTDTQYF.

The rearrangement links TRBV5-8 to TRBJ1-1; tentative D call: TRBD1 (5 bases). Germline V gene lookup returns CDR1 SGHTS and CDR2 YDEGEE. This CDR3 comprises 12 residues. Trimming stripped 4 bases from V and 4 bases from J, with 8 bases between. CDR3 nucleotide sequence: TGTGCCAGCAGCGCCAGGGTCACTGAAGCTTTCTTT. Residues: CASSARVTEAFF.

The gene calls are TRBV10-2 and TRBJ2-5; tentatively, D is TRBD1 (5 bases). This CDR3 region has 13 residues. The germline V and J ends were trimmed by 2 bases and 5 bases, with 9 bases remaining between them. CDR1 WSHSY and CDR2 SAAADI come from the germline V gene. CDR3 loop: CASSERGRETQYF. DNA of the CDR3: TGCGCCAGCAGTGAGAGGGGTAGGGAGACCCAGTACTTC.

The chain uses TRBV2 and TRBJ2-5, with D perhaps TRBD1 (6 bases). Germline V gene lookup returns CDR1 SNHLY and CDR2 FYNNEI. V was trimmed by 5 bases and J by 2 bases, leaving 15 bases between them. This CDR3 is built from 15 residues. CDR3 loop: CASSLTSTGQETQYF. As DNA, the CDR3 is TGTGCCAGCAGTCTCACATCGACAGGTCAAGAGACCCAGTACTTC.

CDR3 DNA: TGCGCCAGCAGCCAAGATGGGGGACAGGGGAACTATGGCTACACCTTC. This gives the protein CASSQDGGQGNYGYTF. The chain combines TRBV4-3 with TRBJ1-2, with 10 positions matching TRBD1. Per the germline V gene, CDR1 is LGHNA and CDR2 is YSLEER. V was clipped by 0 bases and J by 2 bases; unmatched bases: 3. The CDR3 has 16 residues.